A single sample is the source of the 13 T cell receptor beta chains below, sequenced in a study of OX40 agonist ivuxolimab in advanced cancers. Library preparation employed the immunoSEQ multiplex PCR assay. Entries here come from immuneACCESS through TCRdb and include only in-frame sequences with V and J called. Some clones fail to appear in such tables; in the studies checked, an unresolved V gene covers under half of the shortfall, and the cause of the remainder is unknown. In all, the sample holds 80,000 or so clones, and around 83% of those were seen once. Roughly 8% of the sample is taken by the ten largest. Sequenced here: CD4+ or CD8+ T cells sorted from blood, sampled in a trial of the OX40 agonist ivuxolimab. Receptors originate from an adult with an advanced solid tumor such as melanoma, head and neck, liver or kidney cancer.

The chain employs TRBV19 and TRBJ2-1, with a weak D call TRBD2 (6 bases). This CDR3 has 13 amino acids. V dropped 6 bases and J dropped 2 bases, with 8 bases sitting between them. Germline CDR1 reads LNHDA; CDR2 reads SQIVND (reference sequence). The CDR3 sequence: CASRGGAYNEQFF. The DNA for the CDR3 is TGTGCCAGTAGAGGAGGGGCCTACAATGAGCAGTTCTTC.

This clone was observed a few times. V usage is TRBV18 and J usage is TRBJ1-1; 7 bases fit TRBD1. The germline V gene has CDR1 KGHSH and CDR2 LQKENI. The CDR3 length is 15 residues. V was clipped by 3 bases and J by 4 bases; unmatched bases: 8. The CDR3 region is CASSPSGQFLTEAFF. The CDR3 region has the DNA TGTGCCAGCTCACCCTCGGGACAGTTTCTCACTGAAGCTTTCTTT.

The rearrangement uses TRBV6-5 and TRBJ2-7; D is unresolved. This CDR3 contains 15 residues. Germline V gene data show CDR1 as MNHEY and CDR2 as SVGAGI. The ends were cut back, 4 bases at V and 1 base at J, with 14 bases in the middle. CDR3 region: CASSSRALGSYEQYF. Written as DNA, the CDR3 is TGTGCCAGCAGTTCCCGGGCCCTCGGGTCCTACGAGCAGTACTTC.

The chain has TRBV10-2 and TRBJ2-5; weak D call: TRBD2 (7 bases). This CDR3 has 13 residues. Germline-derived CDR1 and CDR2 are WSHSY and SAAADI. Trimming pared 1 base from V and 6 bases from J, leaving 9 bases between. The CDR3 bases are TGCGCCAGCAGTGAGTTCGGGGGGCAGACCCAGTACTTC. Translating it yields CASSEFGGQTQYF.

A word on this clone: It is unclear where the CDR3 begins or ends on the DNA, so no DNA is shown, and the CDR3 is as TCRdb lists it. The chain recombines TRBV21-1 with TRBJ1-3; TRBD1, the table's D call, was not compared with the DNA. TRBV21-1 is labeled a pseudogene. With termini counted, the CDR3 has 14 amino acids. CDR3: CASTMWGPGNTIYF.

The chain couples TRBV6-5 to TRBJ2-7; possible D gene TRBD1, 6 bases. There are 13 residues in the CDR3. Germline CDR1 reads MNHEY; CDR2 reads SVGAGI. V was cut by 8 bases and J by 4 bases, with 15 bases left in between. In nucleotides, the CDR3 is TGTGCCAGCGGAAAGGGACACCTTTACGAGCAGTACTTC. Its protein is CASGKGHLYEQYF.

The J gene is TRBJ1-1, the V gene TRBV5-4; D is uncertain. Between the trimmed V and J ends, which lost 4 bases and 3 bases, there was a span of 10 bases. CDR1 is SGHNT, CDR2 YYREEE, per germline (reference sequence). CDR3 length: 13 amino acids. In DNA, the CDR3 is TGTGCCAGCAGCGTGGACGGTTACACTGAAGCTTTCTTT. Translating gives CASSVDGYTEAFF.

This clone was seen once. The chain is built from TRBV28 and TRBJ2-7; D gene uncertain. From germline, CDR1 is MDHEN and CDR2 SYDVKM. Between the trimmed V and J ends, which lost 5 bases and 4 bases, there was a span of 9 bases. CDR3 length equals 12 residues. The CDR3 coding sequence is TGTGCCAGCAGTCCCCAAAGTTACGAGCAGTACTTC. Amino acid sequence: CASSPQSYEQYF.

V is TRBV9 and J is TRBJ2-3; TRBD2 matches 12 bases. This CDR3 region has 16 residues. The V gene end was trimmed by 3 bases and the J gene end by 2 bases; junction bases not matched to a gene: 4. Germline loops: CDR1 SGDLS, CDR2 YYNGEE. CDR3 protein: CASSDLAGGSTDTQYF. The CDR3 DNA reads TGTGCCAGCAGCGACCTAGCGGGGGGGTCCACAGATACGCAGTATTTT.

The rearrangement links TRBV4-2 to TRBJ2-5; a possible D gene is TRBD2 (6 bases). Germline assignment: CDR1 LGHNA and CDR2 YNFKEQ. The V end lost 0 bases, the J end lost 6 bases, and 8 bases lay between the germline ends. The CDR3 is 13 residues long. The CDR3 sequence: CASSQDGGKTQYF. The CDR3 region has the DNA TGTGCCAGCAGCCAAGATGGAGGGAAGACCCAGTACTTC.

The V and J genes are TRBV6-1 and TRBJ1-1; D might be TRBD1 (5 bases). The germline V gene encodes CDR1 MNHNS and CDR2 SASEGT. The CDR3 has 15 amino acids. V lost 2 bases to trimming and J lost 4 bases, with 14 bases between them. DNA for the CDR3: TGTGCCAGCAGTGAAAATATCCAGGGCGGCACTGAAGCTTTCTTT. It yields the protein CASSENIQGGTEAFF.

The chain carries TRBV15 and TRBJ2-1; D is undetermined. V lost 4 bases to trimming and J lost 5 bases, with 15 bases between them. Germline lookup yields CDR1 LNHNV and CDR2 YYDKDF (reference sequence). This CDR3 has 15 amino acids. The CDR3 bases are TGTGCCACCAGCACTAGGGCACCGCCTAACAATGAGCAGTTCTTC. Translated: CATSTRAPPNNEQFF.

The chain couples TRBV6-6 to TRBJ2-3; no clear D. The CDR3 sequence is 15 residues long. CDR1 is MNHNY, CDR2 SVGAGI, per germline (reference sequence). The V end was cut by 2 bases, the J end by 1 base, with 10 bases between. The chain's CDR3 is CASSYLGWGTDTQYF. In DNA form, the CDR3 reads TGTGCCAGCAGTTACCTAGGCTGGGGCACAGATACGCAGTATTTT.